The clone carrying this T cell receptor (beta chain) was seen a few times. What it binds is unknown. The sample belongs to a study of CD8 T cells in ankylosing spondylitis. General study results and limits: The disease-linked clones had a CD8+ phenotype and low blood frequencies. A TCR beta motif of roughly eight highly homologous variants appeared characteristic of ankylosing spondylitis blood. Reactive arthritis synovial fluid and blood previously showed some of these motif variants. Reportedly, matched ankylosing spondylitis synovial fluid was significantly enriched for disease-linked clones.

In TCRdb, the 5' RACE reads were re-called with MiXCR into one record per CDR3 protein. The sample lists some 220,000 distinct CDR3 sequences, around 6.6% occurring once. Germline CDR1 reads LGHNA; CDR2 reads YNFKEQ. The ends were cut back, 0 bases at V and 7 bases at J, with 16 bases in the middle. This CDR3 has 16 residues. Sequencing was carried out using blood, either unsorted or a sorted T cell fraction (not recorded which). V usage is TRBV4-2 and J usage is TRBJ2-1; no firm D call. The receptor comes from a male donor with ankylosing spondylitis. DNA for the CDR3: TGTGCCAGCAGCCAAGATGCGGTCCGGCCTACAAATGAGCAGTTCTTC. This translates into CASSQDAVRPTNEQFF.